This T cell receptor (beta chain) was sequenced in a study of blood T cell repertoires in COVID-19. Across the study: There were acute and convalescent COVID-19 samples, and they came from the United States, Italy and Spain.

Trimming removed 3 bases at V and 4 bases at J, with 7 bases between. This CDR3 region has 13 residues. Donors were grouped by their self-reported clinical history. Methods used by the authors: Using reference gene primer amplification, nucleated cell counts were estimated. Clones were read by immunoSEQ multiplex PCR, and TCRdb kept only the in-frame ones, dropping some. D and trimming come from the DNA, and the V and J calls and clone size come from that table. The sample contains 250,000 to 350,000 clones, more than 90% of which appear only once. The source is a woman in her 30s who had recovered from COVID-19. This chain links TRBV12-3 or TRBV12-4 with TRBJ2-1; TRBD1 is a possible D gene (5 bases). Sequencing used PBMCs or T cells enriched from blood (not recorded which). The CDR3 DNA reads as TGTGCCAGCAGTTTGGGGCCGTACAATGAGCAGTTCTTC. Its translation is CASSLGPYNEQFF.